Below are 2 T cell receptor beta chains sequenced from a single sample in a study of post-analysis software for immune sequencing data. TCR beta cDNA libraries had unique molecular identifiers. TCRdb re-derived calls from the PCR reads in MiXCR, one entry per CDR3 protein. The sample consists of 600,000 to 700,000 distinct CDR3 sequences, around 64% of them appearing once. Study-level findings and limits: About five TRBV segments were more frequent in patients than controls; TRBV5-6, TRBV5-1 and TRBV20-1 belonged to this group.

These TCRs are of unknown antigen specificity. Sequencing used blood. The receptors derive from a girl aged 2-9 years with multiple sclerosis.

The gene calls are TRBV11-2 and TRBJ1-2; a possible D gene is TRBD1 (6 bases). This CDR3 contains 18 residues. CDR1 SGHAT and CDR2 FQNNGV come from the germline V gene. Trimming took off 2 bases at V and 1 base at J, with 20 bases between the two ends. The CDR3 DNA is TGTGCCAGCAGCTTACCCCCCGGGGGCCGATCTTTTAACTATGGCTACACCTTC. Amino acids: CASSLPPGGRSFNYGYTF.

In its sample, this clonotype was seen a few times. The rearrangement uses TRBV6-5 and TRBJ1-5, with D perhaps TRBD1 (5 bases). The germline gives CDR1 MNHEY, CDR2 SVGAGI. V was cut by 5 bases and J by 6 bases, with 11 bases left in between. CDR3 length equals 13 residues. The chain's CDR3 is CASSPRGLQPQHF. DNA for the CDR3: TGTGCCAGCAGTCCCCGGGGCCTTCAGCCCCAGCATTTT.